This T cell receptor (beta chain) was captured in a study of shared clonotypes between healthy human individuals. Findings and caveats of the study: In general, naive subsets displayed greater estimated richness than memory subsets did.

Trimming removed 5 bases from V and 6 bases from J, with 16 bases in between. The CDR3 loop spans 15 amino acids. Germline V lookup: CDR1 MDHEN, CDR2 SYDVKM. In the naive CD8 group, cells lacked CD45RO and were positively selected for CCR7, so terminally differentiated effector memory CD45RA+ cells were left out. The donor population consisted of healthy HIV-negative adults with no recent acute infections or vaccinations. Genomic DNA belonging to each subset was distributed in equal measure over several immunoSEQ plates. Source study methods: ImmunoSEQ output lacked quality scores and full-length reads, limiting matched filtering. The assay was immunoSEQ multiplex PCR, and TCRdb's table has in-frame clones only and misses some. Clonal size and the V and J genes are those of that table, whereas D and trimming came from the DNA. The sample holds some 2.1 million clones, just under 95% seen once. Notes on this clone: No antigen is known for it.

The chain uses TRBV28 and TRBJ1-4; possibly TRBD1 for D (5 bases). The receptor comes from a man aged 18-30 years in good health. Some clones in this sample may be carry-over from other donors' samples. Sequenced: naive CD8+ T cells from PBMCs. CDR3 sequence reads: CASSPGPGPHEKLFF. CDR3 nucleotides: TGTGCCAGCAGTCCGGGACCGGGTCCCCATGAAAAACTGTTTTTT.